The T cell receptor beta chain under discussion was sequenced for a study of human T cells and chemical hapten exposure. Study-level information: Application of 0.01% DPC to the upper back was done by patch test, with a reading at 6 days.

Note on this clonotype: As yet, its antigen is unknown.

The time point denotes: patch test 2, 6 weeks after DPC sensitization. Documented treatment: therapeutic diphenylcyclopropenone sensitization with weekly scalp DPC. Overall study findings and caveats: Against controls, expanded TCRs gave rise to significantly more large CDR3 similarity clusters.

From the RACE reads, TCRdb called clonotypes with MiXCR, one entry per CDR3 protein. The sample has about 140,000 distinct CDR3 sequences; about 11% are singletons. This CDR3 is 15 amino acids long. Trimming removed 1 base from V and 5 bases from J; junction bases left unmatched: 2. CDR1 and CDR2 (germline): SGHRS, YFSETQ. This receptor was identified in a woman between 50 and 59 years old with alopecia areata. Some clones in this sample may be carry-over from other donors' samples. Sequencing was performed on whole blood, taken in connection with sensitization to the hapten diphenylcyclopropenone (DPC). The chain couples TRBV5-1 to TRBJ2-1, with 11 bases matching TRBD2. CDR3 amino acids: CASSLTSGGNNEQFF. The CDR3, as DNA: TGCGCCAGCAGCTTGACTAGCGGGGGCAACAATGAGCAGTTCTTC.